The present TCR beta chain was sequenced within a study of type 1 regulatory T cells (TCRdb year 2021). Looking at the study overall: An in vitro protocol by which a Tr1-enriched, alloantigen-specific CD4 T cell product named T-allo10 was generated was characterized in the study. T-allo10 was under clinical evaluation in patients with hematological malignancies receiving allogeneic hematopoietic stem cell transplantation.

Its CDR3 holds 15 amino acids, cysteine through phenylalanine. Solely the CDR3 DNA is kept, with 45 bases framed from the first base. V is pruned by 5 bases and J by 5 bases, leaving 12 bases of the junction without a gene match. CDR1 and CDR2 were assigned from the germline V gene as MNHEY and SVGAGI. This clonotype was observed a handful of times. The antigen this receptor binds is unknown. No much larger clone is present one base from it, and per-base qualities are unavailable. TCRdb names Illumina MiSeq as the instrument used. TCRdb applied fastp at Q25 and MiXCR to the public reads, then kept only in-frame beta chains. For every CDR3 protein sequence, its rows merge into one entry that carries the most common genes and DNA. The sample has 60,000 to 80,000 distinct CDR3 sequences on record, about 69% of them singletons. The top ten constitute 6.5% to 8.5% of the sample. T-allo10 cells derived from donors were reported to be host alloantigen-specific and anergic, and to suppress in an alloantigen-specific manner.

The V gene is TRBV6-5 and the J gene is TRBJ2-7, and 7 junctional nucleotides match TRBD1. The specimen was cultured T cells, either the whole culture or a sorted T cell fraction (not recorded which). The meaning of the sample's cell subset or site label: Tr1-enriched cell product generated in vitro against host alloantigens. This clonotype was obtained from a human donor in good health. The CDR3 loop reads CASSKPGQNVNEQYF. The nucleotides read TGTGCCAGCAGTAAACCGGGACAGAACGTCAACGAGCAGTACTTC.